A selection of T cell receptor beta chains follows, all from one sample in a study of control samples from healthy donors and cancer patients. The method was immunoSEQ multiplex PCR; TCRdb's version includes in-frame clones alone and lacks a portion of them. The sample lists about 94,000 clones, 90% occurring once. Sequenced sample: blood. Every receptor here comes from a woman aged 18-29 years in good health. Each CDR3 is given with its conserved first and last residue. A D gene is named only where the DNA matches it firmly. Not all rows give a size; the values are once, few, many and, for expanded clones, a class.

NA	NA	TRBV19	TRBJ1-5	CASSIGGREPSWDQPQHF	TGTGCCAGTAGTATCGGGGGGAGGGAGCCCTCTTGGGATCAGCCCCAGCATTTT
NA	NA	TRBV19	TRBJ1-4	CASRPTPAGEKLFF	TGTGCCAGTAGACCTACTCCGGCGGGTGAAAAACTGTTTTTT
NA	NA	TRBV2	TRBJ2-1	CASSEGTGRGSNEQFF	TGTGCCAGCAGTGAAGGGACCGGAAGGGGCTCCAATGAGCAGTTCTTC
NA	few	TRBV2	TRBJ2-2	CASSDRTDTGELFF	TGTGCCAGCAGTGATCGGACAGACACCGGGGAGCTGTTTTTT
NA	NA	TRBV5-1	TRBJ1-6	CASSSGSGQVSPLHF	TGCGCCAGCAGCTCCGGCTCGGGGCAGGTTTCACCCCTCCACTTT
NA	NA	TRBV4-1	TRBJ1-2	CASSQEYGLGIYGYTF	TGCGCCAGCAGCCAAGAATACGGCCTGGGGATTTATGGCTACACCTTC
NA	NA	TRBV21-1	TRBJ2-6	CASSKVGTAYHRGENSGANVLTF	TGTGCCAGCAGCAAAGTGGGGACAGCCTACCATCGGGGGGAAAACTCTGGGGCCAACGTCCTGACTTTC
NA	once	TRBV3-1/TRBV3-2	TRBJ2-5	CASSQVLGLETQYF	TGTGCCAGCAGCCAAGTGCTCGGGCTAGAGACCCAGTACTTC
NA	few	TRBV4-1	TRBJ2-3	CASRTVPSGFPSTDTQYF	TGCGCCAGCAGGACCGTCCCCTCGGGGTTTCCCTCCACAGATACGCAGTATTTT
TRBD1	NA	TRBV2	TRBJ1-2	CASSDARDRLNYGYTF	TGTGCCAGCAGTGACGCCCGGGACAGGTTGAACTATGGCTACACCTTC
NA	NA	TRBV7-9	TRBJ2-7	CASSFGGAYYEQYF	TGTGCCAGCAGCTTTGGGGGGGCATACTACGAGCAGTACTTC
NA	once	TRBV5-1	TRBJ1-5	CASSLDPESNQPQHF	TGCGCCAGCAGCTTGGATCCGGAGAGTAATCAGCCCCAGCATTTT
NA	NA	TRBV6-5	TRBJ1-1	CAIRRGTEAFF	TGTGCCATCCGTAGGGGCACTGAAGCTTTCTTT
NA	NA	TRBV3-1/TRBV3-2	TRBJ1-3	CASSPVEAGNTIYF	TGTGCCAGCAGCCCCGTGGAGGCTGGAAACACCATATATTTT
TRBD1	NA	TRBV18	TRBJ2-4	CASSPGTGGEGSKNIQYF	TGTGCCAGCTCACCCGGGACAGGGGGCGAAGGTTCCAAAAACATTCAGTACTTC
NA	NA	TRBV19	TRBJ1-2	CASLPQEGGIYGYTF	TGTGCCAGTCTCCCCCAGGAGGGAGGGATCTATGGCTACACCTTC
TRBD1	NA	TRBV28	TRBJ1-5	CASRERDRDNQPQHF	TGTGCCAGCAGGGAGAGGGACAGGGACAATCAGCCCCAGCATTTT
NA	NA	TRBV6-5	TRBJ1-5	CASAYTSIGQPQHF	TGTGCCAGCGCATACACCTCCATCGGACAGCCCCAGCATTTT
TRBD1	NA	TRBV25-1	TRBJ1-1	CASSEYPTGGEAFF	TGTGCCAGCAGTGAATACCCTACAGGGGGTGAAGCTTTCTTT
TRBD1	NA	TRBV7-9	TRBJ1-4	CASSYEGAVGEKLFF	TGTGCCAGCAGCTACGAGGGGGCTGTAGGTGAAAAACTGTTTTTT
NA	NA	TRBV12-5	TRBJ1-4	CASGPRGATNEKLFF	TGTGCTAGTGGCCCGCGGGGGGCAACTAATGAAAAACTGTTTTTT
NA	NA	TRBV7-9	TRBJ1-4	CASSLAAGSFEKLFF	TGTGCCAGCAGCTTAGCAGCGGGTAGCTTTGAAAAACTGTTTTTT
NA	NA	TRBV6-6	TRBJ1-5	CASSYEQSNQPQHF	TGTGCCAGCAGTTATGAACAGAGCAATCAGCCCCAGCATTTT
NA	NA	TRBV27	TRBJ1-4	CASSLRGQQSNEKLFF	TGTGCCAGCAGTCTTAGGGGCCAGCAATCCAATGAAAAACTGTTTTTT
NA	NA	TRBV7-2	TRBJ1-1	CASSLARGNTEAFF	TGTGCCAGCAGCTTAGCGCGGGGGAACACTGAAGCTTTCTTT
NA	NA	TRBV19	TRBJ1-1	CASSSSQWNTEAFF	TGTGCCAGTAGTTCGTCCCAGTGGAACACTGAAGCTTTCTTT
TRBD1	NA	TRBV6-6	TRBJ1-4	CASRTWTGATNEKLFF	TGTGCCAGCAGGACCTGGACAGGTGCAACTAATGAAAAACTGTTTTTT
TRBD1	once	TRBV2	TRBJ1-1	CASSVEGGNTEAFF	TGTGCCAGCAGTGTTGAAGGGGGCAACACTGAAGCTTTCTTT
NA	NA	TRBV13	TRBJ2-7	CASSFRAREQYF	TGTGCCAGCAGCTTCAGGGCTCGGGAGCAGTACTTC
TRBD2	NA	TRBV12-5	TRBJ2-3	CASGLFLRDFGGGYGTDTQYF	TGTGCTAGTGGTTTGTTTCTGCGGGACTTCGGCGGGGGATATGGCACAGATACGCAGTATTTT
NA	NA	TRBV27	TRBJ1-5	CASSSGGFGNQPQHF	TGTGCCAGCAGTTCCGGGGGCTTTGGCAATCAGCCCCAGCATTTT
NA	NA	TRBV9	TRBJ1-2	CASSPDLGAYGYTF	TGTGCCAGCAGTCCAGATCTTGGGGCCTATGGCTACACCTTC
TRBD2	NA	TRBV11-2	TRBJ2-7	CASSLWGGVEQYF	TGTGCCAGCAGCCTCTGGGGGGGGGTCGAGCAGTACTTC
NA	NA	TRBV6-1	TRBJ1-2	CASSEGRQDGYTF	TGTGCCAGCAGTGAAGGCAGGCAGGATGGCTACACCTTC
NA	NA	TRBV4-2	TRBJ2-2	CASARGGAEISAGELFF	TGTGCCAGCGCGAGGGGGGGCGCGGAAATTTCTGCCGGGGAGCTGTTTTTT
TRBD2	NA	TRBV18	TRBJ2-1	CASSPTLPGGTTNYASYNEQFF	TGTGCCAGCTCACCGACCTTACCCGGGGGGACTACCAATTACGCCTCCTACAATGAGCAGTTCTTC
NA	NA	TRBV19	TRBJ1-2	CASTQTGLTYGYTF	TGTGCCAGTACCCAGACAGGACTAACCTATGGCTACACCTTC
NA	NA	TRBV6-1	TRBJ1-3	CASSEIGDGGNTIYF	TGTGCCAGCAGTGAAATTGGGGATGGTGGAAACACCATATATTTT
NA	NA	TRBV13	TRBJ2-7	CASSSTRDNPYEQYF	TGTGCCAGCAGCTCCACTCGGGACAACCCCTACGAGCAGTACTTC
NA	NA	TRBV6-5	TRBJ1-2	CASSYSPDLFGYTF	TGTGCCAGCAGTTACTCGCCGGACCTCTTTGGCTACACCTTC
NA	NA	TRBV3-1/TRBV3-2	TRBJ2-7	CASSQEYEQYF	TGTGCCAGCAGCCAAGAGTACGAGCAGTACTTC
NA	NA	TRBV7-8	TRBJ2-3	CASSFAAGKSDTQYF	TGTGCCAGCAGCTTCGCGGCGGGGAAGTCAGATACGCAGTATTTT
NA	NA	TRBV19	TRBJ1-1	CASLLNTEAFF	TGTGCCAGTCTGCTGAACACTGAAGCTTTCTTT
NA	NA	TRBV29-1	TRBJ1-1	CSVESEAFF	TGCAGCGTTGAATCTGAAGCTTTCTTT
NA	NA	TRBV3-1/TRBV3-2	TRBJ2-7	CASSPGTPIDEQYF	TGTGCCAGCAGCCCCGGGACGCCGATTGACGAGCAGTACTTC
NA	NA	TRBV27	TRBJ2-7	CASSRIGDSSYEQYF	TGTGCCAGCAGCCGGATCGGAGACAGCTCCTACGAGCAGTACTTC
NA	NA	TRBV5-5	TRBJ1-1	CASSSNSRMNTEAFF	TGTGCCAGCAGCTCAAACAGTAGAATGAACACTGAAGCTTTCTTT
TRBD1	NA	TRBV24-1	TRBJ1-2	CATEGQSYGYTF	TGTGCCACCGAGGGACAGTCCTATGGCTACACCTTC
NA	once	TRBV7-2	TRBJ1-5	CASSLAGVSNQPQHF	TGTGCCAGCAGCTTAGCTGGAGTTAGCAATCAGCCCCAGCATTTT
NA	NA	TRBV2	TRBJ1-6	CASSPGGSDAGLYSPLHF	TGTGCCAGCAGCCCCGGGGGGTCGGACGCTGGGCTATATTCACCCCTCCACTTT
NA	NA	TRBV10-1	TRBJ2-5	CASSQGHQETQYF	TGCGCCAGCAGCCAAGGACATCAAGAGACCCAGTACTTC
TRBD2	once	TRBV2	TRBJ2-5	CASSDIAGWDQETQYF	TGTGCCAGCAGTGACATAGCGGGGTGGGACCAAGAGACCCAGTACTTC
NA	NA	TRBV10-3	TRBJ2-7	CAISEGSGAAGTTYEQYF	TGTGCCATCAGTGAGGGGTCGGGCGCGGCGGGGACAACCTACGAGCAGTACTTC
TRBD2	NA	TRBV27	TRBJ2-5	CASRSLAGGQETQYF	TGTGCCAGCCGATCCCTAGCGGGGGGCCAAGAGACCCAGTACTTC
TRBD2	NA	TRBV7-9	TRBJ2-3	CASSHQTRLAGDGTDTQYF	TGTGCCAGCAGCCACCAAACTCGACTAGCGGGGGATGGCACAGATACGCAGTATTTT
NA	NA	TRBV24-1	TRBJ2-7	CATSDSGRSYEQYF	TGTGCCACCAGTGACTCGGGACGGTCCTACGAGCAGTACTTC
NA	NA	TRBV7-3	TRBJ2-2	CASRLGSNTGELFF	TGTGCCAGCAGGTTGGGCAGCAACACCGGGGAGCTGTTTTTT
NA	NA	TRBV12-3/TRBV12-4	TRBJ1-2	CASSTSYGYTF	TGTGCCAGCAGCACCAGTTACGGCTACACCTTC
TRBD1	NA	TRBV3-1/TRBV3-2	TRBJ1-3	CASSLGTVRGNTIYF	TGTGCCAGCAGCCTCGGGACAGTACGTGGAAACACCATATATTTT
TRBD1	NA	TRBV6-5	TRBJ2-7	CASGGQGPYEQYF	TGTGCCAGCGGCGGACAGGGTCCATACGAGCAGTACTTC